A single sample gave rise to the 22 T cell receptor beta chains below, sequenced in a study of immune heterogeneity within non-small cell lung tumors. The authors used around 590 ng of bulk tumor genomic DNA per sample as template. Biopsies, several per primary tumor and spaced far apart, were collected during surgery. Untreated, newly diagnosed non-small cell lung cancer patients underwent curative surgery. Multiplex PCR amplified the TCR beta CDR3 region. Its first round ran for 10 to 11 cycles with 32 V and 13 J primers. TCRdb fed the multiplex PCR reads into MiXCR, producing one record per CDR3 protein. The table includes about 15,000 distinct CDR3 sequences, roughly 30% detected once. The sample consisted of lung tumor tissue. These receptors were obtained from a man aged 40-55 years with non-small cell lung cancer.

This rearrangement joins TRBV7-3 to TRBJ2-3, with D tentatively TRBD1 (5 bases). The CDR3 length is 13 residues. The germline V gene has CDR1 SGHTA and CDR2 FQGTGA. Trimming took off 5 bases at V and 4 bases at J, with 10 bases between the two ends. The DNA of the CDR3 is TGTGCCAGCAGCCTTACAGGCGCAGATACGCAGTATTTT. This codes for CASSLTGADTQYF.

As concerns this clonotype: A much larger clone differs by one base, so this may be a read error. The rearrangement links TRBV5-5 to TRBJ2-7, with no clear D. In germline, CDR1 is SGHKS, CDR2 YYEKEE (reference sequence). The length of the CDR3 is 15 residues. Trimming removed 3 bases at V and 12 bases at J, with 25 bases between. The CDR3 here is CASSSWAARGYGRYF. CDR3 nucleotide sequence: TGTGCCAGCAGCTCGTGGGCGGCCAGAGGATATGGGCGGTACTTC.

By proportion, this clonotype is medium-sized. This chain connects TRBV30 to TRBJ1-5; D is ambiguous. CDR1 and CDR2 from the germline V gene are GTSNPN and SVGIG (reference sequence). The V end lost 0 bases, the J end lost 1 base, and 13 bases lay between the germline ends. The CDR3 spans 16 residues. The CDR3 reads CAWSVGPPGSNQPQHF. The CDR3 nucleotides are TGTGCCTGGAGTGTAGGCCCCCCGGGGAGCAATCAGCCCCAGCATTTT.

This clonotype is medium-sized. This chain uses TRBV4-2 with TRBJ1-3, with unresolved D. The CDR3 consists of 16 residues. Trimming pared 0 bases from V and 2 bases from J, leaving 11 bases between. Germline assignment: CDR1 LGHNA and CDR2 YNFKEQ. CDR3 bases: TGTGCCAGCAGCCAAGATCGGGTGGGGACTGGAAACACCATATATTTT. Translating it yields CASSQDRVGTGNTIYF.

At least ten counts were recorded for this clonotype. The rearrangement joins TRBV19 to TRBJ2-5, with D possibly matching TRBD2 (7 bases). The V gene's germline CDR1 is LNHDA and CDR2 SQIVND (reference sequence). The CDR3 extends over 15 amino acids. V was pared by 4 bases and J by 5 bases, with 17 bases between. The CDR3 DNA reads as TGTGCCAGTAGTAGGGGGGGGCAGGTTTTGGAGACCCAGTACTTC. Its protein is CASSRGGQVLETQYF. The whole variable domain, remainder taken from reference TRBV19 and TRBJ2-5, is DGGITQSPKYLFRKEGQNVTLSCEQNLNHDAMYWYRQDPGQGLRLIYYSQIVNDFQKGDIAEGYSVSREKKESFPLTVTSAQKNPTAFYLCASSRGGQVLETQYFGPGTRLLVL.

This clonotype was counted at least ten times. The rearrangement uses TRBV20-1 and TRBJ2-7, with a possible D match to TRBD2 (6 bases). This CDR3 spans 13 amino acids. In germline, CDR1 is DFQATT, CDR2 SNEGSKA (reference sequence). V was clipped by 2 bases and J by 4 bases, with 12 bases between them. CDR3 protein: CSARTVEGYEQYF. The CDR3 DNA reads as TGCAGTGCTAGAACGGTGGAGGGGTACGAGCAGTACTTC.

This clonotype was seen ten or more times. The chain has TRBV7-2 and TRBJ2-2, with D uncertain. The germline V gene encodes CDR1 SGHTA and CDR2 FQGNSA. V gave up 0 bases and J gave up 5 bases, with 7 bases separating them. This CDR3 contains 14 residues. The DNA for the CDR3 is TGTGCCAGCAGCTTAGCGGTAGGGACCGGGGAGCTGTTTTTT. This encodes CASSLAVGTGELFF.

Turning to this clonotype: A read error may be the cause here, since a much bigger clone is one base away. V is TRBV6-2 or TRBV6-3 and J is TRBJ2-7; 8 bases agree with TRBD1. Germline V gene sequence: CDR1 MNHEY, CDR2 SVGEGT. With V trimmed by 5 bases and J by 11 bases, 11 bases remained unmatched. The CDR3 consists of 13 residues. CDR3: CASSPAGTGGKYF. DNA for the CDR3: TGTGCCAGCAGTCCTGCCGGGACAGGAGGGAAGTACTTC.

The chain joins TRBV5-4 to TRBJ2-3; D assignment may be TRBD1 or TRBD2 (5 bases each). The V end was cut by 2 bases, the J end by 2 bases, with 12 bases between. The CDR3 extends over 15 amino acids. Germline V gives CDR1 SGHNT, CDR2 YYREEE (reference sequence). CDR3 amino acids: CASSLVMGPTDTQYF. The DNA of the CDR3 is TGTGCCAGCAGCTTAGTCATGGGACCCACAGATACGCAGTATTTT.

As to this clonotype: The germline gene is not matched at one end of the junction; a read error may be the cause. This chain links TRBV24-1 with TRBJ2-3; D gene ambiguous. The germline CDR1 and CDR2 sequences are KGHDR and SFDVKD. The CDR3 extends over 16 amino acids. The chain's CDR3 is CANSGSKREGTDTQYF. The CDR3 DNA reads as TGTGCCAACAGTGGATCCAAGCGAGAAGGCACAGATACGCAGTATTTT.

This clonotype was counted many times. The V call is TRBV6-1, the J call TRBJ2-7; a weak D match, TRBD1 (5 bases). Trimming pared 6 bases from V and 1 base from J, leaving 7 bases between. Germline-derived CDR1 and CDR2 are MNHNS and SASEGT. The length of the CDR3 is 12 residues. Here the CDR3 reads CASSQGSYEQYF. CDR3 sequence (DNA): TGTGCCAGCAGCCAGGGATCCTACGAGCAGTACTTC.

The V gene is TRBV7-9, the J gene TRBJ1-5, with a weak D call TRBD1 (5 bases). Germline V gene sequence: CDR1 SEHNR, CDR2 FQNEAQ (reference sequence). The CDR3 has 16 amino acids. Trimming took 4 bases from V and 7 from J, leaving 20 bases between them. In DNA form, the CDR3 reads TGTGCCAGCAGCTCGCACCGGGACGGTACCAGACAGCCCCAGCATTTT. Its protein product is CASSSHRDGTRQPQHF. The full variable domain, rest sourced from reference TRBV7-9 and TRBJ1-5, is DTGVSQNPRHKITKRGQNVTFRCDPISEHNRLYWYRQTLGQGPEFLTYFQNEAQLEKSRLLSDRFSAERPKGSFSTLEIQRTEQGDSAMYLCASSSHRDGTRQPQHFGDGTRLSIL.

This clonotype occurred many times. CDR3 nucleotides: TGTGCCACCAGCAGATTCAGGACTAGCGGGAGGGCCGGTGAGCAGTTCTTC. This translates into CATSRFRTSGRAGEQFF. The chain is built from TRBV15 and TRBJ2-1; 15 bases map to TRBD2. CDR3 size: 17 residues. Germline CDR1 is LNHNV and CDR2 is YYDKDF (reference sequence). V lost 2 bases to trimming and J lost 9 bases; unmatched junction nucleotides: 8. The variable domain in full, with the rest retrieved from reference TRBV15 and TRBJ2-1, is DAMVIQNPRYQVTQFGKPVTLSCSQTLNHNVMYWYQQKSSQAPKLLFHYYDKDFNNEADTPDNFQSRRPNTSFCFLDIRSPGLGDTAMYLCATSRFRTSGRAGEQFFGPGTRLTVL.

The CDR3 spells CATSPGFMPNYEQYF. CDR3 DNA: TGTGCCACCAGCCCAGGGTTCATGCCAAACTACGAGCAGTACTTC. The chain joins TRBV15 to TRBJ2-7; TRBD1 is a possible D gene (5 bases). Trimming shortened V by 5 bases and J by 3 bases, and 17 bases separated the two germline ends. This CDR3 has 15 residues. CDR1 LNHNV and CDR2 YYDKDF come from the germline V gene (reference sequence).

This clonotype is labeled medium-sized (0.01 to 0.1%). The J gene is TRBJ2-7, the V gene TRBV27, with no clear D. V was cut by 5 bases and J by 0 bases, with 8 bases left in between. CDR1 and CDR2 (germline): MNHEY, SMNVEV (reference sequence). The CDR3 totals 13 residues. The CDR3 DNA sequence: TGTGCCAGCAGTATGGTAGGCTCCTACGAGCAGTACTTC. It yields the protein CASSMVGSYEQYF.

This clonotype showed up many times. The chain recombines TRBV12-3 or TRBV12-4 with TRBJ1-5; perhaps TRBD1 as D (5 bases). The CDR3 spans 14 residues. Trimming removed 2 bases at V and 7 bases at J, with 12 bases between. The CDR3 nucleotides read TGTGCCAGCAGTTTAAACGGGGGGAACCAGCCCCAGCATTTT. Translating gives CASSLNGGNQPQHF.

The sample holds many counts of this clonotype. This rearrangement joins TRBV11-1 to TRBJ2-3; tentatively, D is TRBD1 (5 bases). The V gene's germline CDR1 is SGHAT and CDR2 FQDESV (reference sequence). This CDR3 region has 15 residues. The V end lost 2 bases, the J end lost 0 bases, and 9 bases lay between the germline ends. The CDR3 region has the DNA TGTGCCAGCAGCTTAAACAGGTGGAGCACAGATACGCAGTATTTT. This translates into CASSLNRWSTDTQYF.

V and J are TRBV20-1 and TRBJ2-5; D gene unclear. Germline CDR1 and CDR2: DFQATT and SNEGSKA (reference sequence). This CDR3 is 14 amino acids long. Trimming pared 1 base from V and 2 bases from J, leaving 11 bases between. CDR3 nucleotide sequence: TGCAGTGCTAGAGTCGGGCCTCCTCAAGAGACCCAGTACTTC. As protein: CSARVGPPQETQYF.

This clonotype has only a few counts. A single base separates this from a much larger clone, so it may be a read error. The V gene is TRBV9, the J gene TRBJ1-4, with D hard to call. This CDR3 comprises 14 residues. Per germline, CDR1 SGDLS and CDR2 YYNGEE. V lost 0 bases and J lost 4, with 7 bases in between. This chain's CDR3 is CASSVEGGNEKLFF. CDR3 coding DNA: TGTGCCAGCAGCGTAGAGGGCGGTAATGAAAAACTGTTTTTT.

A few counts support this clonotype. The chain's CDR3 is CASSESGANTGELFF. The CDR3 coding sequence is TGTGCCAGCAGTGAGAGCGGGGCGAACACCGGGGAGCTGTTTTTT. V is TRBV2 and J is TRBJ2-2; 7 bases agree with TRBD2. J lost 0 bases, V lost 3 bases, and 1 base had no gene match. CDR1 SNHLY and CDR2 FYNNEI come from the germline V gene. CDR3 size: 15 residues.

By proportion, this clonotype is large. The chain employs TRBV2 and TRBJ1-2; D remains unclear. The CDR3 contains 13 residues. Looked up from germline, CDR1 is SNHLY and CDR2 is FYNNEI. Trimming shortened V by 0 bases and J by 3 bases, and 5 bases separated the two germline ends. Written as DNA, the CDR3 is TGTGCCAGCAGTGAAGCCAACTACTATGGCTACACCTTC. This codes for CASSEANYYGYTF.

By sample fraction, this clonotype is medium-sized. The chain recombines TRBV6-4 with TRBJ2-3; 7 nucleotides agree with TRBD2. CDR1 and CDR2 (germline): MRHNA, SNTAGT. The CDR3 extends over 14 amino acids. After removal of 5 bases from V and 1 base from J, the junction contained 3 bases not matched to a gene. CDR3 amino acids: CASSPSGGTDTQYF. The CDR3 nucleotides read TGTGCCAGCAGTCCCAGCGGGGGCACAGATACGCAGTATTTT.